This T cell receptor beta chain was identified in a study of blood T cell repertoires in COVID-19. Source study methods: Reference gene primer amplification gave nucleated cell count estimates. Sequenced by immunoSEQ multiplex PCR; TCRdb stores in-frame clones only, minus some. V and J calls and clone size are given by that table; D and trimming were obtained from the DNA. The sample yields some 230,000 clones, about 85% seen once. The sequence came from a man aged 50 or older who had recovered from COVID-19. The source material was peripheral blood.

CDR3 nucleotides: TGTGCCAGCAGCTTAGGCGGGGTCGGCACAGATACGCAGTATTTT. Protein sequence: CASSLGGVGTDTQYF. The chain carries TRBV11-2 and TRBJ2-3; D perhaps matches TRBD2 (6 bases). The CDR3 spans 15 residues. Between the trimmed V and J ends, which lost 1 base and 1 base, there was a span of 9 bases. Per germline, CDR1 SGHAT and CDR2 FQNNGV.